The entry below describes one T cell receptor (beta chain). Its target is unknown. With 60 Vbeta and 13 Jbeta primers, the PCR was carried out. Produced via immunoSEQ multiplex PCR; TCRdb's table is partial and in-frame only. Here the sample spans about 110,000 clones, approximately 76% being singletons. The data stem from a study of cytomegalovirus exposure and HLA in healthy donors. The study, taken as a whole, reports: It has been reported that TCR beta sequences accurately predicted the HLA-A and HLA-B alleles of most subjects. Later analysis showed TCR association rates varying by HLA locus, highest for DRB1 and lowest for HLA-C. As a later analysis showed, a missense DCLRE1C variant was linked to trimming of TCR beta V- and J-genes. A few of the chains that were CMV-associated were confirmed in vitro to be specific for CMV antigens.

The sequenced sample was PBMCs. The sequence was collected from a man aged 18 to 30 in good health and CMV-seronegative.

The CDR3 DNA is TGTGCCAGCAGTTTATCTAGCGGGGGGGCGATAGATACGCAGTATTTT. Protein sequence: CASSLSSGGAIDTQYF. This chain joins TRBV6-5 and TRBJ2-3, with 12 bases aligning to TRBD2. CDR3 length equals 16 residues. CDR1 MNHEY and CDR2 SVGAGI come from the germline V gene. The V and J ends lost 4 bases and 5 bases, in that order; junction bases with no gene match: 7.